Presented here are 29 T cell receptor beta chains from one specimen sequenced in a study of a mutant IDH1 vaccine in newly diagnosed glioma. Time point reported: week 5, during vaccination. Doses consisted of 300 ug of mutant IDH1 20-mer peptide each, paired with topical imiquimod. No antigen has been assigned to these receptors. The protocol was immunoSEQ multiplex PCR, while the TCRdb copy is restricted to in-frame clones and leaves out a portion. The table shows around 56,000 clones, with 65% to 90% occurring only once. The sequences come from PBMCs, collected from a glioma patient whose treatment included an IDH1 peptide vaccine. Receptors originate from a woman under 30 with glioma. Some clones in this sample may be carry-over from other donors' samples.

The chain links TRBV6-5 to TRBJ1-2, with TRBD1 as a possible D gene (6 bases). Germline CDR1 is MNHEY and CDR2 is SVGAGI. This CDR3 has 16 amino acids. V shed 1 base and J shed 2 bases, with 14 bases lying between them. The CDR3 nucleotides read TGTGCCAGCAGTTACTTAGGGGCGGACAGCAACTATGGCTACACCTTC. Residues: CASSYLGADSNYGYTF.

The chain links TRBV29-1 to TRBJ2-1; TRBD2 matches at 8 bases. The germline V gene has CDR1 SQVTM and CDR2 ANQGSEA. The V gene end was trimmed by 6 bases and the J gene end by 6 bases; junction bases not matched to a gene: 4. The CDR3 totals 12 residues. The CDR3, as DNA: TGCAGCGTGGGGACTAGGGGCAATGAGCAGTTCTTC. This translates into CSVGTRGNEQFF.

The gene calls are TRBV2 and TRBJ2-7; D is unresolved. Germline CDR1 is SNHLY and CDR2 is FYNNEI. Trimming shortened V by 1 base and J by 2 bases, and 6 bases separated the two germline ends. This CDR3 is 13 amino acids long. The CDR3 bases are TGTGCCAGCAGTGAAGGGATCCCCTACGAGCAGTACTTC. This gives the protein CASSEGIPYEQYF. The full variable domain, in which reference TRBV2 and TRBJ2-7 provide the parts outside the CDR3, is EPEVTQTPSHQVTQMGQEVILRCVPISNHLYFYWYRQILGQKVEFLVSFYNNEISEKSEIFDDQFSVERPDGSNFTLKIRSTKLEDSAMYFCASSEGIPYEQYFGPGTRLTVT.

This clone has just one count. The V gene is TRBV5-1, the J gene TRBJ2-1; TRBD2 might be the D (6 bases). CDR1 is SGHRS and CDR2 is YFSETQ in the germline V gene. The CDR3 consists of 15 residues. The V and J ends lost 0 bases and 6 bases respectively, with 13 bases between them. CDR3 residues: CASSLAGDVANEQFF. The CDR3 DNA follows: TGCGCCAGCAGCTTGGCGGGAGATGTCGCCAATGAGCAGTTCTTC.

The chain couples TRBV6-1 to TRBJ1-2, with D unclear. Germline CDR1 MNHNS, CDR2 SASEGT. The CDR3 covers 13 residues. The V and J ends lost 6 bases and 0 bases respectively, with 8 bases between them. The CDR3 bases are TGTGCCAGCAGACCAGCTTCTAACTATGGCTACACCTTC. Translating gives CASRPASNYGYTF.

The chain carries TRBV5-1 and TRBJ1-6; 10 bases fit TRBD1. The V gene's germline CDR1 is SGHRS and CDR2 YFSETQ. V shed 3 bases and J 10 bases; nucleotides not matched to a gene: 7. CDR3 length: 15 residues. The DNA of the CDR3 is TGCGCCAGCAGCTCGGGACAGGGGACGGGCTCACCCCTCCACTTT. This codes for CASSSGQGTGSPLHF.

The genes are TRBV29-1 and TRBJ2-1; 7 positions agree with TRBD1. Germline values: CDR1 SQVTM, CDR2 ANQGSEA. J lost 9 bases, V lost 6 bases, and 20 bases had no gene match. CDR3 length: 16 residues. The CDR3 coding sequence is TGCAGCGTCGCCCCGGGGTGGGCAGGGGGTCGCAGTGAGCAGTTCTTC. This encodes CSVAPGWAGGRSEQFF.

This chain connects TRBV4-1 to TRBJ1-1, with D unresolved. From germline, CDR1 is MGHRA and CDR2 YSYEKL. This CDR3 comprises 16 residues. Trimming left V 2 bases short and J 0 bases short, with 13 bases between. Here the CDR3 DNA reads TGCGCCAGCAGCCAAATGGCAGGCCTATTGAACACTGAAGCTTTCTTT. Its protein product is CASSQMAGLLNTEAFF.

The CDR3 DNA reads as TGTGCCAGCAGCTCAGCTCGACTAGCGGGGGGCCGCAACTACGAGCAGTACTTC. It yields the protein CASSSARLAGGRNYEQYF. The chain couples TRBV11-2 to TRBJ2-7; TRBD2 aligns across 13 bases. The germline gives CDR1 SGHAT, CDR2 FQNNGV. After removal of 4 bases from V and 3 bases from J, the junction contained 12 bases not matched to a gene. There are 18 residues in the CDR3.

V usage is TRBV4-3 and J usage is TRBJ1-5; perhaps TRBD1 as D (5 bases). Germline CDR1 and CDR2: LGHNA and YSLEER. The germline V and J ends were trimmed by 4 bases and 6 bases, with 16 bases remaining between them. This CDR3 has 15 amino acids. CDR3 in amino acids: CASSPVRQHAQPQHF. The CDR3 DNA sequence: TGCGCCAGCAGCCCAGTGAGACAGCACGCTCAGCCCCAGCATTTT.

The rearrangement uses TRBV14 and TRBJ2-2; D is ambiguous. The CDR3 covers 18 residues. Germline V CDR1 and CDR2: SGHDN, FVKESK. V was cut by 0 bases and J by 3 bases, with 17 bases left in between. CDR3 DNA: TGTGCCAGCAGCCAAGATTGGGCGGTGGGCTCGTACACCGGGGAGCTGTTTTTT. Translation: CASSQDWAVGSYTGELFF.

The gene calls are TRBV30 and TRBJ1-4; D is undetermined. V dropped 2 bases and J dropped 13 bases, with 23 bases sitting between them. Per germline, CDR1 GTSNPN and CDR2 SVGIG (reference sequence). The CDR3 is 15 amino acids. CDR3 sequence reads: CAWSRAGRPRDRLFF. DNA for the CDR3: TGTGCCTGGAGTCGGGCGGGAAGACCTCGGGATAGACTGTTTTTT. The entire variable domain, with the rest obtained from reference TRBV30 and TRBJ1-4, is as follows: SQTIHQWPATLVQPVGSPLSLECTVEGTSNPNLYWYRQAAGRGLQLLFYSVGIGQISSEVPQNLSASRPQDRQFILSSKKLLLSDSGFYLCAWSRAGRPRDRLFFGSGTQLSVL.

This rearrangement joins TRBV5-1 to TRBJ2-5, with D possibly matching TRBD2 (6 bases). CDR1 SGHRS and CDR2 YFSETQ come from the germline V gene. Trimming removed 2 bases at V and 1 base at J, with 12 bases between. The CDR3 is 15 amino acids. CDR3 in DNA: TGCGCCAGCAGCTTTGTACTAGCAACCCAAGAGACCCAGTACTTC. Its translation: CASSFVLATQETQYF.

The rearrangement joins TRBV4-1 to TRBJ1-1; the D gene is possibly TRBD1 (5 bases). The germline V gene has CDR1 MGHRA and CDR2 YSYEKL. The CDR3 length is 14 residues. Trimming pared 3 bases from V and 3 bases from J, leaving 11 bases between. This CDR3 is CASSQLGDYTEAFF. The CDR3 DNA sequence: TGCGCCAGCAGCCAGCTGGGGGACTACACTGAAGCTTTCTTT.

V is TRBV11-3 and J is TRBJ2-1; 8 bases agree with TRBD1. This CDR3 has 14 amino acids. Germline CDR1 SGHNT, CDR2 YENEEA. V trimming: 3 bases; J trimming: 3 bases; junction bases outside the gene matches: 1. CDR3 sequence reads: CASSFGQGYNEQFF. As DNA, the CDR3 is TGTGCCAGCAGCTTCGGACAGGGCTACAATGAGCAGTTCTTC.

This chain links TRBV5-1 with TRBJ1-1, with D unresolved. CDR3 size: 14 residues. Germline loops: CDR1 SGHRS, CDR2 YFSETQ. V was cut by 3 bases and J by 1 base, with 10 bases left in between. The CDR3 coding sequence is TGCGCCAGCAGCTCGGCGGGCGGGAACACTGAAGCTTTCTTT. Its translation is CASSSAGGNTEAFF.

This chain joins TRBV4-3 and TRBJ1-1, with D unclear. Trimming took 4 bases from V and 1 from J, leaving 13 bases between them. The CDR3 runs to 15 residues. Germline CDR1 LGHNA, CDR2 YSLEER. CDR3 protein: CASSPNGDPNTEAFF. The CDR3 nucleotides are TGCGCCAGCAGCCCTAACGGAGATCCGAACACTGAAGCTTTCTTT.

This clone was recorded once. The chain combines TRBV27 with TRBJ1-5; D perhaps matches TRBD1 (6 bases). CDR1 is MNHEY, CDR2 SMNVEV, per germline (reference sequence). The CDR3 has 16 residues. The V gene lost 5 bases and the J gene lost 2 bases, with 16 bases spanning the gap. CDR3 amino acids: CASSPRGGSGNQPQHF. For the CDR3, the DNA is TGTGCCAGCAGTCCCAGGGGAGGAAGCGGCAATCAGCCCCAGCATTTT.

The chain has TRBV9 and TRBJ2-2; 9 nucleotides match TRBD2. CDR1 and CDR2 (germline): SGDLS, YYNGEE. The CDR3 is made up of 16 amino acids. V shed 4 bases, J shed 7 bases, and the junction held 11 bases outside the gene matches. The CDR3 loop is CASSQRAGGPIGELFF. CDR3 in DNA: TGTGCCAGCAGCCAGAGGGCGGGAGGGCCTATCGGGGAGCTGTTTTTT. The full variable domain, rest sourced from reference TRBV9 and TRBJ2-2, is DSGVTQTPKHLITATGQRVTLRCSPRSGDLSVYWYQQSLDQGLQFLIQYYNGEERAKGNILERFSAQQFPDLHSELNLSSLELGDSALYFCASSQRAGGPIGELFFGEGSRLTVL.

V and J are TRBV9 and TRBJ1-1, with TRBD1 matching over 9 bases. V shed 0 bases and J 5 bases; nucleotides not matched to a gene: 8. CDR1 and CDR2 from the germline V gene are SGDLS and YYNGEE. The length of the CDR3 is 16 residues. CDR3 region: CASSVGAQTGGTEAFF. The CDR3 coding sequence is TGTGCCAGCAGCGTAGGGGCCCAGACAGGGGGGACTGAAGCTTTCTTT.

The chain links TRBV4-1 to TRBJ2-1, with 7 bases that match TRBD2. The length of the CDR3 is 19 residues. J gave up 4 bases and V 2 bases, and 17 bases lay outside the gene matches. The V gene's germline CDR1 is MGHRA and CDR2 YSYEKL. Written as DNA, the CDR3 is TGCGCCAGCAGCCAATTTCTCAAAGTGGCTAGCGGTAATTACAATGAGCAGTTCTTC. Encoded protein: CASSQFLKVASGNYNEQFF.

The gene calls are TRBV25-1 and TRBJ2-1, with 10 positions matching TRBD2. Germline V lookup: CDR1 MGHDK, CDR2 SYGVNS. V shed 1 base and J 8 bases; nucleotides not matched to a gene: 8. This CDR3 has 16 amino acids. The CDR3 DNA reads TGTGCCAGCAGTGAATCCCTAGCGGGAGTTGAAGATGAGCAGTTCTTC. It translates to CASSESLAGVEDEQFF.

This chain uses TRBV7-3 with TRBJ1-6; a possible D gene is TRBD1 (5 bases). The germline gives CDR1 SGHTA, CDR2 FQGTGA. The length of the CDR3 is 15 residues. The V gene lost 3 bases and the J gene lost 8 bases, with 14 bases spanning the gap. CDR3 in amino acids: CASSFKGQGDSPLHF. In DNA form, the CDR3 reads TGTGCCAGCAGCTTCAAGGGGCAGGGAGATTCACCCCTCCACTTT.

The chain recombines TRBV6-4 with TRBJ2-3; 7 positions match TRBD1. The CDR3 runs to 18 residues. Germline CDR1 is MRHNA and CDR2 is SNTAGT. The V segment lost 0 bases and the J segment 2 bases; nucleotides outside the gene matches: 11. The CDR3 region has the DNA TGTGCCAGCAGTGACTCCAGTAGGGGGCCTGTTTACACAGATACGCAGTATTTT. This sequence encodes CASSDSSRGPVYTDTQYF.

This clone was observed a single time. This chain uses TRBV5-1 with TRBJ2-5; D possibly corresponds to TRBD2 (6 bases). The CDR3 is 16 residues long. The germline V and J ends were trimmed by 0 bases and 1 base, with 13 bases remaining between them. From germline, CDR1 is SGHRS and CDR2 YFSETQ. DNA for the CDR3: TGCGCCAGCAGCTTGGCTGGCGGGATCCCCCAAGAGACCCAGTACTTC. This encodes CASSLAGGIPQETQYF.

The chain employs TRBV7-2 and TRBJ1-2, with D possibly matching TRBD1 (6 bases). CDR1 and CDR2 from the germline V gene are SGHTA and FQGNSA. The CDR3 extends over 15 amino acids. The V gene lost 5 bases and the J gene lost 6 bases, with 19 bases spanning the gap. The CDR3: CASSPPGGLLDGYTF. The CDR3 nucleotides are TGTGCCAGCAGCCCACCCGGGGGGCTCCTGGATGGCTACACCTTC.

The V call is TRBV4-1, the J call TRBJ2-1; D unclear. The V gene lost 1 base and the J gene lost 8 bases, with 3 bases spanning the gap. CDR3 length equals 11 residues. Germline-derived CDR1 and CDR2 are MGHRA and YSYEKL. The CDR3 reads CASSQVYEQFF. CDR3 DNA sequence: TGCGCCAGCAGCCAAGTCTATGAGCAGTTCTTC.

V usage is TRBV6-5 and J usage is TRBJ2-7; 10 bases are a match to TRBD1. Losses at the gene ends were 5 bases for V and 3 bases for J; bases not matched to a gene: 7. Germline V gives CDR1 MNHEY, CDR2 SVGAGI. The CDR3 contains 15 residues. CDR3 region: CASSPGTGDNYEQYF. CDR3 nucleotide sequence: TGTGCCAGCAGTCCCGGGACAGGGGATAACTACGAGCAGTACTTC.

The chain links TRBV4-3 to TRBJ2-1, with TRBD2 identical over 13 bases. The germline gives CDR1 LGHNA, CDR2 YSLEER. Trimming at V came to 1 base and at J to 0 bases, leaving 6 bases not matched to a gene. CDR3 size: 19 residues. This CDR3 is CASSQATGTSGASYNEQFF. DNA of the CDR3: TGCGCCAGCAGCCAAGCCACCGGGACTAGCGGGGCCTCCTACAATGAGCAGTTCTTC.